These T cell receptor beta chains were read from a single sample in a study of blood T cell repertoires in COVID-19. The table came from immunoSEQ multiplex PCR; TCRdb's copy has only in-frame clones and leaves some out. The repertoire consists of about 130,000 clones, with roughly 80% occurring once and the leading ten covering 3% to 3.5%. The sequenced sample was peripheral blood. The receptors stem from a woman of 80 years or more with acute or convalescent COVID-19. CDR3s include the opening cysteine and the closing phenylalanine or tryptophan. The D gene is left open where the match is weak. Size tells how often a clone was seen (once, few, many) or the class of an expanded clone, and some rows leave it out.

d_call: NA
clone_size: NA
j_call: TRBJ1-3
cdr3_length: 17
v_call: TRBV7-6
cdr3_aa: CASSPRPELNSGNTIYF
cdr3_nt: TGTGCCAGCAGCCCTAGACCCGAACTAAACTCTGGAAACACCATATATTTT

d_call: NA
clone_size: NA
j_call: TRBJ1-5
cdr3_length: 15
v_call: TRBV7-2
cdr3_aa: CASSREVAGVAAQHF
cdr3_nt: TGTGCCAGCAGCCGGGAGGTCGCAGGGGTAGCAGCCCAGCATTTT

d_call: TRBD1
clone_size: NA
j_call: TRBJ1-2
cdr3_length: 16
v_call: TRBV19
cdr3_aa: CASSIDKRADRAGYTF
cdr3_nt: TGTGCCAGTAGTATAGATAAGAGGGCGGACAGGGCCGGCTACACCTTC

d_call: TRBD1
clone_size: NA
j_call: TRBJ1-1
cdr3_length: 16
v_call: TRBV11-2
cdr3_aa: CASSLWTGGMNTEAFF
cdr3_nt: TGTGCCAGCAGCCTTTGGACAGGGGGCATGAACACTGAAGCTTTCTTT

d_call: TRBD1
clone_size: NA
j_call: TRBJ1-2
cdr3_length: 17
v_call: TRBV6-6
cdr3_aa: CASSPQGVGFGNYGYTF
cdr3_nt: TGTGCCAGCAGTCCCCAGGGGGTAGGGTTCGGGAACTATGGCTACACCTTC

d_call: NA
clone_size: few
j_call: TRBJ1-4
cdr3_length: 14
v_call: TRBV19
cdr3_aa: CASSISSGREKLFF
cdr3_nt: TGTGCCAGTAGTATTTCGTCAGGGCGGGAAAAACTGTTTTTT

d_call: TRBD1
clone_size: NA
j_call: TRBJ1-5
cdr3_length: 19
v_call: TRBV7-8
cdr3_aa: CASSLAGGTGGIRNQPQHF
cdr3_nt: TGTGCCAGCAGCTTAGCTGGGGGGACAGGGGGGATTCGTAATCAGCCCCAGCATTTT

d_call: NA
clone_size: NA
j_call: TRBJ2-7
cdr3_length: 14
v_call: TRBV18
cdr3_aa: CASSPDSWSYEQYF
cdr3_nt: TGTGCCAGCTCACCCGACAGTTGGTCCTACGAGCAGTACTTC

d_call: TRBD1
clone_size: few
j_call: TRBJ1-4
cdr3_length: 14
v_call: TRBV5-1
cdr3_aa: CASSRDSFNEKLFF
cdr3_nt: TGCGCCAGTTCCCGGGACAGCTTTAATGAAAAACTGTTTTTT

d_call: NA
clone_size: NA
j_call: TRBJ1-6
cdr3_length: 18
v_call: TRBV7-2
cdr3_aa: CASSLGALRGSYNSPLHF
cdr3_nt: TGTGCCAGCAGCTTAGGGGCATTAAGGGGCTCCTATAATTCACCCCTCCACTTT

d_call: NA
clone_size: NA
j_call: TRBJ2-1
cdr3_length: 15
v_call: TRBV5-1
cdr3_aa: CASSLRQASYNEQFF
cdr3_nt: TGCGCCAGCAGCTTGAGACAGGCCTCCTACAATGAGCAGTTCTTC